This TCR beta chain was observed in a study of PD-L1 blockade in urothelial cancer. The diagnosis in patients was locally advanced or metastatic urothelial carcinoma. Each patient gave between 1 and 8 samples, pretreatment and on-treatment. Germline CDR1 KGHSH, CDR2 LQKENI. With V trimmed by 0 bases and J by 2 bases, 2 bases remained unmatched. The CDR3 sequence is 17 residues long. Assay used: immunoSEQ multiplex PCR; TCRdb lists only in-frame clones, some missing. Among approximately 100,000 clones, 91% were seen once, and the ten largest hold 0.8% to 1%. This sequence joins TRBV18 and TRBJ2-2; 11 nucleotides align to TRBD2. This TCR was sampled from a woman older than 75 with urothelial cancer. Sequencing was performed on PBMCs, taken around atezolizumab (anti-PD-L1) treatment. The chain's CDR3 is CASSPPGLAVNTGELFF. Here the CDR3 DNA reads TGTGCCAGCTCACCACCGGGACTAGCGGTCAACACCGGGGAGCTGTTTTTT.